This T cell receptor beta chain derives from a study of control samples from healthy donors and cancer patients. This clone was seen a single time. The germline CDR1 and CDR2 sequences are SGHTA and FQGTGA. This CDR3 spans 16 amino acids. The V gene end was trimmed by 2 bases and the J gene end by 3 bases; junction bases not matched to a gene: 8. Sequenced by immunoSEQ multiplex PCR; TCRdb stores in-frame clones only, minus some. The sample lists 85,000 to 100,000 clones; roughly 82% were seen once. The sequence was obtained from a man aged 55 to 70 in good health. Sequenced material: blood. This chain joins TRBV7-3 and TRBJ2-5; 8 nucleotides line up with TRBD2. CDR3 DNA sequence: TGTGCCAGCAGCTTAGGAGTGAGGCGGGGGGAAGAGACCCAGTACTTC. Protein sequence: CASSLGVRRGEETQYF.